This TCR beta chain came from a study of blood T cell repertoires in COVID-19. Study at large: Sources were T cells, B-cell-depleted T cells, or PBMCs; the material itself was cDNA or gDNA.

V was clipped by 5 bases and J by 5 bases, with 18 bases between them. Germline values: CDR1 SGHTA, CDR2 FQGNSA. CDR3 length: 15 amino acids. This clone appeared a single time. Authors' analysis steps: Cell counts per sample came from amplifying reference gene primers. TCRdb's table, derived via immunoSEQ multiplex PCR, lists solely in-frame clones and lacks some. V, J and clone size reflect that table, while D and trimming were determined from the DNA. This table holds about 25,000 clones, roughly 94% found once. The chain has TRBV7-2 and TRBJ2-5; perhaps TRBD2 as D (7 bases). Input material: peripheral blood. The sequence was obtained from a human donor with active COVID-19. The donor label of this sample is uncertain. The chain's CDR3 is CASSPNGGARETQYF. As DNA, the CDR3 is TGTGCCAGCAGCCCGAATGGGGGGGCGCGGGAGACCCAGTACTTC.